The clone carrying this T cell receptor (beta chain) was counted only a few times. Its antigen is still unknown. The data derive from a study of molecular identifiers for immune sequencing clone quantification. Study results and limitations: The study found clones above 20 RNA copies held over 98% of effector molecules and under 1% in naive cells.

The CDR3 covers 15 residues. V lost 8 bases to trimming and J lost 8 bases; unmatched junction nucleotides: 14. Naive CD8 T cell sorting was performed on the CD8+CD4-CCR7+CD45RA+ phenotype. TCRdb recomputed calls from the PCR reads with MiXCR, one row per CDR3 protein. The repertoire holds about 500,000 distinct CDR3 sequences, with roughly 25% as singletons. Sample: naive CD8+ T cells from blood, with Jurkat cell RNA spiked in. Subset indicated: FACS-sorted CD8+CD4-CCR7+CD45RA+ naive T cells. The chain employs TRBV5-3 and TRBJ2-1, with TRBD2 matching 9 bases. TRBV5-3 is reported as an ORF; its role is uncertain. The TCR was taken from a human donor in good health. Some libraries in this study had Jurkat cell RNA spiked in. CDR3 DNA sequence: TGTGCCAGCAGCCAGGGACTAGCAGGGATGGATGAGCAGTTCTTC. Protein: CASSQGLAGMDEQFF.